In this sample, the clone carrying this T cell receptor (beta chain) turned up a few times. Genomic DNA acted as the template from which TCR beta VDJ combination and CDR3 sequence profiling were carried out. One entry per CDR3 protein, called by TCRdb with MiXCR from the reads. The sample lists a few hundred thousand distinct CDR3 sequences, around a third occurring once. The sample belongs to a study of CD8+CD57+ T cells in acquired aplastic anemia. Study information: CD4+ and CD8+ cells, once sorted, gave DNA averaging 3.2 ug.

Patients sequenced had flow cytometry evidence of CD8+CD57+ cell expansion. The sample taken for sequencing was sorted CD4+, CD8+, or CD8+CD57+ T cells (not recorded which) from PBMCs. The TCR sequence derives from a human donor with aplastic anemia.

The DNA for the CDR3 is TGTGCCAGTAGATCGGAGAGGGGTAACATTCAGTACTTC. It specifies CASRSERGNIQYF. This chain uses TRBV19 with TRBJ2-4; D is perhaps TRBD1 or TRBD2 (5 bases each). Germline V gene data show CDR1 as LNHDA and CDR2 as SQIVND (reference sequence). V lost 6 bases, J lost 7 bases, and 13 bases lay in between. This CDR3 comprises 13 residues.